The TCR beta chain described here comes from a study of T-cell reconstitution after alpha-beta-depleted transplantation in children. A library of TCRbeta sequences, prepared with unique molecular identifiers, was generated. A single record per CDR3 protein comes from TCRdb applying MiXCR to the PCR reads. The sample records about half a million distinct CDR3 sequences, around an eighth being singletons. The CDR3 covers 13 residues. With 5 bases removed from V and 8 bases from J, the gap between germline ends came to 15 bases. This chain connects TRBV12-3 or TRBV12-4 to TRBJ1-2; D possibly corresponds to TRBD1 (6 bases). This sequence originates from a human donor who donated a stem cell graft to a child with combined immunodeficiency. The specimen comprised PBMCs from the stem cell graft donor, sampled from the stem cell graft. The CDR3 sequence is CASSPGQGSGYTF. CDR3 DNA sequence: TGTGCCAGCAGTCCTGGGCAGGGGAGCGGCTACACCTTC.